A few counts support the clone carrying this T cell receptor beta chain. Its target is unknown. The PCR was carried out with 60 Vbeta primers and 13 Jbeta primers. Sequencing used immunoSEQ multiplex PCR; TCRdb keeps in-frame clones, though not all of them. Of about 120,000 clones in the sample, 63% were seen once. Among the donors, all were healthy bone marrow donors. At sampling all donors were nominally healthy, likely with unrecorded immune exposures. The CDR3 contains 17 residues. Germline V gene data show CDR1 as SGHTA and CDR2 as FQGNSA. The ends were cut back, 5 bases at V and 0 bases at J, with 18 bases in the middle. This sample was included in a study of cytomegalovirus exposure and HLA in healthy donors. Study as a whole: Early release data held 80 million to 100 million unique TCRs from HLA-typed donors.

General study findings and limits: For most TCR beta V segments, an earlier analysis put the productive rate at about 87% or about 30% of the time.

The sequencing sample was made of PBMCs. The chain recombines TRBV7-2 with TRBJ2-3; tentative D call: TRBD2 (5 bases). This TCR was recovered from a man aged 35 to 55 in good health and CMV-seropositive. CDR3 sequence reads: CASSRGYPGSSTDTQYF. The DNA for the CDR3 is TGTGCCAGCAGCCGAGGTTATCCGGGGTCCAGCACAGATACGCAGTATTTT. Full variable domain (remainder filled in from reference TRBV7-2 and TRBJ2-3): GAGVSQSPSNKVTEKGKDVELRCDPISGHTALYWYRQSLGQGLEFLIYFQGNSAPDKSGLPSDRFSAERTGGSVSTLTIQRTQQEDSAVYLCASSRGYPGSSTDTQYFGPGTRLTVL.